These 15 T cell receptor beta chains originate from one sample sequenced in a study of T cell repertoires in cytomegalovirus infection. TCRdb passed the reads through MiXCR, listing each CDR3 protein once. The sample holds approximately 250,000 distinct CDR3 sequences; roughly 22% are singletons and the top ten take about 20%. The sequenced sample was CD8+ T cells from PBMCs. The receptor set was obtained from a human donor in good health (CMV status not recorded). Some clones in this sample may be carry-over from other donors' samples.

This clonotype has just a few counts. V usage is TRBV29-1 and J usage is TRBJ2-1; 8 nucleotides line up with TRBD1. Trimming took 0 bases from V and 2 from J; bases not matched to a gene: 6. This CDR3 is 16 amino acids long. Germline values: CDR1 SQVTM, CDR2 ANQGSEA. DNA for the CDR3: TGCAGCGTTGAAGATAGAGGACAGGGTACCTACAATGAGCAGTTCTTC. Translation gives CSVEDRGQGTYNEQFF.

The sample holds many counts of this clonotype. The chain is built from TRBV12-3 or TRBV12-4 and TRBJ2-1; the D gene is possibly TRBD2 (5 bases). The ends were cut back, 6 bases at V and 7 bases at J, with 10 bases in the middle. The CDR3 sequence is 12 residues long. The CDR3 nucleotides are TGTGCCAGCAGAGAGGGCAATAATGAGCAGTTCTTC. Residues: CASREGNNEQFF.

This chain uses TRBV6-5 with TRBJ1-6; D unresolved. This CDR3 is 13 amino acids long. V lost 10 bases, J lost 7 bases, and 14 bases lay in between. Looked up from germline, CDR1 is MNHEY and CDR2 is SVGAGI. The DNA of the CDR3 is TGTGCCACTAAAAAGATCCTAAATTCACCCCTCCACTTT. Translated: CATKKILNSPLHF.

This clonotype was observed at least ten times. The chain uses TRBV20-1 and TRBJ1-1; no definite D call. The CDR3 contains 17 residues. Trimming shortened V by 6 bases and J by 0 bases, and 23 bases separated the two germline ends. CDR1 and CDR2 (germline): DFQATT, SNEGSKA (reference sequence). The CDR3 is CSAQDSTALLMNTEAFF. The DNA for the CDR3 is TGCAGTGCGCAGGACTCCACAGCGCTCCTTATGAACACTGAAGCTTTCTTT.

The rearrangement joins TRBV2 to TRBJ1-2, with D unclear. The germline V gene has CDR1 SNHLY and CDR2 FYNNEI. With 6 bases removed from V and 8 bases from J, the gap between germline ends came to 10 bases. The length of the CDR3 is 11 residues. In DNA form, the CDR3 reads TGTGCCAGCAGCCGAGGTGGCGGCTACACCTTC. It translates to CASSRGGGYTF.

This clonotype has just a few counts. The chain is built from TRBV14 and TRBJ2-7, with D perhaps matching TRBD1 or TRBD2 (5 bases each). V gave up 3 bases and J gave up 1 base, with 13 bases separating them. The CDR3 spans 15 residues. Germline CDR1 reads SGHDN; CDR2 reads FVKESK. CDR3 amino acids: CASSHQGRGSYEQYF. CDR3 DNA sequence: TGTGCCAGCAGCCACCAGGGACGGGGTTCCTACGAGCAGTACTTC.

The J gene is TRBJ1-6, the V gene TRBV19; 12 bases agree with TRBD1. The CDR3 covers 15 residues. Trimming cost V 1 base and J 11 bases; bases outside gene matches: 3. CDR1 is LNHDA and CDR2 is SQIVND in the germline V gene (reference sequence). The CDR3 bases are TGTGCCAGTAGTATAGGGGACAGGGGGCTGGCACCCCTCCACTTT. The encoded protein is CASSIGDRGLAPLHF.

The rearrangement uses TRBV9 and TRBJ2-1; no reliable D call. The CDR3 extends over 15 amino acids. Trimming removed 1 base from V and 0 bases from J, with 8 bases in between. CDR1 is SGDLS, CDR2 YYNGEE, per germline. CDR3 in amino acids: CASSVWESSYNEQFF. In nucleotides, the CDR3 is TGTGCCAGCAGCGTATGGGAAAGCTCCTACAATGAGCAGTTCTTC.

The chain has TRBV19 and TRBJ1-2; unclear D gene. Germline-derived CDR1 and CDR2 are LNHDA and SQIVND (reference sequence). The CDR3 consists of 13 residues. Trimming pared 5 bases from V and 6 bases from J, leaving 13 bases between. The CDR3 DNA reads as TGTGCCAGTAGTTCCAAGATACTCGATGGCTACACCTTC. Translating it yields CASSSKILDGYTF.

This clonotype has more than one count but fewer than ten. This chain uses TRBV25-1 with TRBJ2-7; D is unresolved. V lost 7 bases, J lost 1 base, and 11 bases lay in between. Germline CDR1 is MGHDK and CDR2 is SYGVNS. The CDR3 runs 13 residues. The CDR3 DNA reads TGTGCCAGCATTGGGGTTTCGTCCTACGAGCAGTACTTC. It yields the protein CASIGVSSYEQYF.

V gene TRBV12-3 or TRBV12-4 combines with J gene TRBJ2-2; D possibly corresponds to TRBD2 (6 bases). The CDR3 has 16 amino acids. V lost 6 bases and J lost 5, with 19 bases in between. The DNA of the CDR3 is TGTGCCAGCAGCGCCCCCGGCGGGATTAAGACCGGGGAGCTGTTTTTT. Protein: CASSAPGGIKTGELFF.

The CDR3 sequence: CSARHGNYNEQFF. The CDR3 DNA reads as TGCAGTGCTAGACACGGGAACTACAATGAGCAGTTCTTC. The chain is built from TRBV20-1 and TRBJ2-1; TRBD2 might be the D (5 bases). Germline V CDR1 and CDR2: DFQATT, SNEGSKA (reference sequence). This CDR3 is built from 13 residues. V dropped 2 bases and J dropped 3 bases, with 8 bases sitting between them.

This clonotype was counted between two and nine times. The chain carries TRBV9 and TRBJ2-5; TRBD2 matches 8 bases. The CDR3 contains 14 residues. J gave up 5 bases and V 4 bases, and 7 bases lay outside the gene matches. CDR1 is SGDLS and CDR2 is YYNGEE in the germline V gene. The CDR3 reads CASSSSGGRETQYF. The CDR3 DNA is TGTGCCAGCAGCTCCAGCGGGGGACGGGAGACCCAGTACTTC.

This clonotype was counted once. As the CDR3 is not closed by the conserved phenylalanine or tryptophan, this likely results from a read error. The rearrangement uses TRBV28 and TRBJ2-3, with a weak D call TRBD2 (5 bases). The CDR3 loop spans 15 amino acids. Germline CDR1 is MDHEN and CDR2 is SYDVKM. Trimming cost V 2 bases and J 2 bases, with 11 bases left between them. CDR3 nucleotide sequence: TGTGCCAGCAGTTTAGGAGGTTCTCTCACAGATACGCAGTATTTA. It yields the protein CASSLGGSLTDTQYL.

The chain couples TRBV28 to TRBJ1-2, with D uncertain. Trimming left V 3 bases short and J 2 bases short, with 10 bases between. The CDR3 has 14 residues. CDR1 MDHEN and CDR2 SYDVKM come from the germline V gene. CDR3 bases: TGTGCCAGCAGTTTCACAGACCTCAACTATGGCTACACCTTC. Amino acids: CASSFTDLNYGYTF.